The T cell receptor beta chain under discussion was sequenced for a study of blood T cells in healthy people across ages. The germline gives CDR1 DFQATT, CDR2 SNEGSKA (reference sequence). This CDR3 has 14 residues. Comment on this clonotype: What it binds is unknown.

Sample-barcoded 5' priming and a J-beta primer mix drove a second PCR of about 6 to 12 cycles. TCRdb passed the 5' RACE reads through MiXCR, listing each CDR3 protein once. Among some 1.4 million distinct CDR3 sequences listed, 35% to 45% were seen once. Study findings and constraints: More naive CD4+ cells and higher diversity marked long-lived donors relative to aged donors.

This sequence joins TRBV20-1 and TRBJ2-4; 7 positions agree with TRBD2. The J call may be faulty, since TRBJ2-7 better matches the DNA end. This clonotype originated in a woman in her late teens or twenties in good health. The source material was blood. DNA of the CDR3: TGCAGTGCTATAGTGGGGGGGATTGGGTACGAGCAGTACTTC. Its translation: CSAIVGGIGYEQYF.